This note documents a single TCR beta chain sequence. Its antigen remains unidentified. The V gene lost 6 bases and the J gene lost 8 bases, with 22 bases spanning the gap. The CDR3 spans 15 residues. Germline-derived CDR1 and CDR2 are MNHEY and SMNVEV (reference sequence). The data were obtained in a study of T cell responses to AZD1222 COVID-19 vaccine. Study outcomes and limitations: Every sample of the repertoires postdated the peak T cell response.

Repertoires were generated with immunoSEQ multiplex PCR, while TCRdb's copy carries only in-frame clones and drops some. The table has around 130,000 clones, more than 70% seen once. This specimen consisted of peripheral blood, obtained 28 days after the second AZD1222 dose. The clonotype was recovered from an adult who received the AZD1222 COVID-19 vaccine. The genes are TRBV27 and TRBJ1-2; TRBD1 might be the D (5 bases). CDR3 nucleotides: TGTGCCAGCAGCCCCGCCGGGACCACGGTACCCGGCTACACCTTC. Its protein product is CASSPAGTTVPGYTF.